These 19 T cell receptor beta chains were all obtained from the same sample, sequenced in a study of beta chain features in type 1 diabetes. Their specific antigens are unknown. Study findings and constraints: People with Type 1 diabetes carried modestly yet significantly shorter TCRB CDR3s in all four CD4+ subsets.

The investigators reverse transcribed all of the isolated RNA, so they sequenced expressed TCRB transcripts. The method was immunoSEQ multiplex PCR; TCRdb's version includes in-frame clones alone and lacks a portion of them. The data hold about 660,000 clones, with more than 12% observed a single time. The specimen was naive CD4+ T cells from blood. The receptors come from a man between 18 and 35 years old with type 1 diabetes.

The chain couples TRBV6-5 to TRBJ1-2; tentative D call: TRBD1 (6 bases). The CDR3 runs to 13 residues. The V end was cut by 2 bases, the J end by 7 bases, with 11 bases between. CDR1 and CDR2 (germline): MNHEY, SVGAGI. Here the CDR3 DNA reads TGTGCCAGCAGTTACGGCGGACAGCGTGGCTACACCTTC. This encodes CASSYGGQRGYTF.

This clone has only a few counts. This chain joins TRBV28 and TRBJ2-7; D unclear. The CDR3 is made up of 15 amino acids. CDR1 and CDR2 from the germline V gene are MDHEN and SYDVKM. V was pared by 3 bases and J by 1 base, with 13 bases between. The CDR3, as DNA: TGTGCCAGCAGTTTGACCTATTCAGTTTCCTACGAGCAGTACTTC. As protein: CASSLTYSVSYEQYF.

This clone occurred a few times. The sample carries other DNA sequences with the same CDR3. The chain carries TRBV11-3 and TRBJ2-6, with a tentative D call TRBD2 (6 bases). The CDR3 consists of 15 residues. The V end lost 2 bases, the J end lost 1 base, and 6 bases lay between the germline ends. Germline V gene lookup returns CDR1 SGHNT and CDR2 YENEEA. CDR3 coding DNA: TGTGCCAGCAGCTTACGGGGGTCTGGGGCCAACGTCCTGACTTTC. It translates to CASSLRGSGANVLTF. The complete variable domain, with remaining parts taken from reference TRBV11-3 and TRBJ2-6, reads EAGVVQSPRYKIIEKKQPVAFWCNPISGHNTLYWYLQNLGQGPELLIRYENEEAVDDSQLPKDRFSAERLKGVDSTLKIQPAELGDSAVYLCASSLRGSGANVLTFGAGSRLTVL.

The chain is built from TRBV2 and TRBJ2-5, with D unresolved. Per germline, CDR1 SNHLY and CDR2 FYNNEI. Trimming removed 1 base from V and 5 bases from J, with 8 bases in between. The CDR3 is made up of 13 amino acids. Here the CDR3 reads CASSEEVSETQYF. The CDR3 coding sequence is TGTGCCAGCAGTGAAGAAGTATCGGAGACCCAGTACTTC. Based on the CDR3 plus reference TRBV2 and TRBJ2-5, the full variable domain is EPEVTQTPSHQVTQMGQEVILRCVPISNHLYFYWYRQILGQKVEFLVSFYNNEISEKSEIFDDQFSVERPDGSNFTLKIRSTKLEDSAMYFCASSEEVSETQYFGPGTRLLVL.

This clone has just a few counts. The chain has TRBV7-9 and TRBJ1-1; D perhaps matches TRBD1 (5 bases). V lost 8 bases, J lost 1 base, and 17 bases lay in between. The CDR3 is 15 amino acids. Germline CDR1 SEHNR, CDR2 FQNEAQ (reference sequence). CDR3: CASEKGAWGNTEAFF. CDR3 sequence (DNA): TGTGCCAGCGAAAAAGGGGCGTGGGGGAACACTGAAGCTTTCTTT.

Only a few counts were recorded for this clone. The chain is built from TRBV30 and TRBJ2-2; 7 nucleotides align to TRBD2. Trimming cost V 1 base and J 4 bases; bases outside gene matches: 9. The germline V gene encodes CDR1 GTSNPN and CDR2 SVGIG (reference sequence). The CDR3 is made up of 16 amino acids. Written as DNA, the CDR3 is TGTGCCTGGAGTGACCCTTGGGGGGGGTTCACCGGGGAGCTGTTTTTT. Amino acid sequence: CAWSDPWGGFTGELFF.

This clone has just a few counts. The V gene is TRBV29-1, the J gene TRBJ1-5, with 9 bases aligning to TRBD1. Trimming removed 5 bases from V and 1 base from J; junction bases left unmatched: 6. Germline lookup yields CDR1 SQVTM and CDR2 ANQGSEA. This CDR3 is built from 15 residues. Written as DNA, the CDR3 is TGCAGCGTTTTGGACAGGGGTAAGAGCAATCAGCCCCAGCATTTT. Its translation: CSVLDRGKSNQPQHF.

The chain is built from TRBV7-6 and TRBJ2-3, with 9 bases fitting TRBD2. The CDR3 has 18 residues. The germline CDR1 and CDR2 sequences are SGHVS and FNYEAQ. The junction had 11 bases not matched to a gene; V was cut back by 3 bases and J by 1 base. The CDR3, as DNA: TGTGCCAGCAGCTTGGTGTTTGCGCTAGCGGGGCGCACAGATACGCAGTATTTT. Encoded protein: CASSLVFALAGRTDTQYF.

In this sample, this clone turned up a few times. The chain links TRBV2 to TRBJ1-5, with D maybe TRBD1 (6 bases). V was shortened by 6 bases and J by 4 bases, with 13 bases between the two germline ends. CDR3 length: 14 amino acids. Per the germline V gene, CDR1 is SNHLY and CDR2 is FYNNEI. This CDR3 is CASRVTGSNQPQHF. CDR3 coding DNA: TGTGCCAGCAGGGTCACAGGGAGTAATCAGCCCCAGCATTTT.

This clone was seen a handful of times. V gene TRBV30 combines with J gene TRBJ2-7; a possible D gene is TRBD2 (5 bases). Trimming removed 1 base at V and 1 base at J, with 11 bases between. Looked up from germline, CDR1 is GTSNPN and CDR2 is SVGIG (reference sequence). The CDR3 spans 14 residues. The CDR3 protein is CAWSGADRSYEQYF. In nucleotides, the CDR3 is TGTGCCTGGAGTGGAGCGGACCGATCCTACGAGCAGTACTTC.

This rearrangement joins TRBV7-2 to TRBJ2-3; possibly TRBD1 for D (5 bases). This CDR3 has 15 amino acids. V gave up 2 bases and J gave up 2 bases, with 11 bases separating them. Germline V lookup: CDR1 SGHTA, CDR2 FQGNSA. CDR3 in amino acids: CASSLLSTVTDTQYF. The DNA for the CDR3 is TGTGCCAGCAGCTTACTGTCGACAGTCACAGATACGCAGTATTTT.

About this clone: Germline and junction disagree at one end, which may indicate a read error. The V and J genes are TRBV7-9 and TRBJ2-4; D uncertain. CDR1 and CDR2 from the germline V gene are SEHNR and FQNEAQ (reference sequence). This CDR3 spans 15 amino acids. The CDR3 DNA sequence: TGCGCCAGCAGCCAAGAAAGATGGGCCAAAAACATTCAGTACTTC. Residues: CASSQERWAKNIQYF.

The V gene is TRBV23-1, the J gene TRBJ2-2; 15 nucleotides align to TRBD2. TRBV23-1 is classed as an ORF, of uncertain function. Trimming removed 4 bases from V and 7 bases from J; junction bases left unmatched: 19. The CDR3 length is 21 residues. The CDR3 sequence is CASSPLGTSGGPVVSSGELFF. CDR3 sequence (DNA): TGCGCCAGCAGTCCTTTAGGGACTAGCGGGGGGCCTGTAGTCTCAAGCGGGGAGCTGTTTTTT.

This chain links TRBV14 with TRBJ2-5; TRBD2 is a possible D gene (6 bases). V lost 8 bases and J 5 bases, leaving 21 bases between the germline ends. The V gene's germline CDR1 is SGHDN and CDR2 FVKESK. The CDR3 extends over 15 amino acids. CDR3 coding DNA: TGTGCCAGCCGTCCCGGAGGGATGGGCTACGAGACCCAGTACTTC. Translated, it gives CASRPGGMGYETQYF.

This clone has only a few counts. The rearrangement uses TRBV12-5 and TRBJ2-3, with D possibly being TRBD2 (6 bases). Trimming removed 4 bases from V and 1 base from J, with 9 bases in between. This CDR3 contains 14 residues. The V gene's germline CDR1 is LGHNT and CDR2 FRNRAP. The CDR3 DNA sequence: TGTGCTAGTGGTTCTGAGCGGGGCACAGATACGCAGTATTTT. This gives the protein CASGSERGTDTQYF.

This clone was found a few times. V is TRBV14 and J is TRBJ2-2; D gene ambiguous. The length of the CDR3 is 15 residues. V was clipped by 0 bases and J by 1 base, with 6 bases between them. Germline CDR1 and CDR2: SGHDN and FVKESK. The CDR3 spells CASSQDLWNTGELFF. In DNA form, the CDR3 reads TGTGCCAGCAGCCAAGATTTGTGGAACACCGGGGAGCTGTTTTTT.

This clone turned up a few times. V and J are TRBV30 and TRBJ1-5; TRBD1 is a possible D gene (5 bases). Between the trimmed V and J ends, which lost 4 bases and 0 bases, there was a span of 16 bases. The CDR3 has 16 residues. Per germline, CDR1 GTSNPN and CDR2 SVGIG (reference sequence). CDR3: CAWTGGAGYSNQPQHF. The CDR3 region has the DNA TGTGCCTGGACAGGAGGGGCTGGGTATAGCAATCAGCCCCAGCATTTT.

This clone was detected only a few times. The rearrangement uses TRBV30 and TRBJ1-1; TRBD1 agrees at 7 bases. Per germline, CDR1 GTSNPN and CDR2 SVGIG (reference sequence). This CDR3 is 15 amino acids long. Trimming took 3 bases from V and 1 from J; bases not matched to a gene: 8. The CDR3 nucleotides read TGTGCCTGGAGCGACATCGGGACAGCGAACACTGAAGCTTTCTTT. Encoded protein: CAWSDIGTANTEAFF.

This clone was found a few times. V gene TRBV30 combines with J gene TRBJ2-1; D gene uncertain. V was pared by 6 bases and J by 4 bases, with 10 bases between. The CDR3 extends over 12 amino acids. Germline V gene data show CDR1 as GTSNPN and CDR2 as SVGIG (reference sequence). The CDR3 sequence is CACQKEYNEQFF. DNA of the CDR3: TGTGCCTGCCAGAAAGAGTACAATGAGCAGTTCTTC.